This entry features one T cell receptor (beta chain) sequence. The germline V gene encodes CDR1 SGHDT and CDR2 YYEEEE. V lost 4 bases to trimming and J lost 6 bases; unmatched junction nucleotides: 10. The CDR3 runs 15 residues. Using immunoSEQ multiplex PCR, the repertoire was profiled, and TCRdb retains in-frame clones only, with some absent. The data contain around 470,000 clones, roughly 89% of them seen just once; the ten biggest clones take up roughly 0.9%. The sample belongs to a study of blood T cell repertoires in COVID-19. The clonotype originates from a man between 18 and 29 years old with COVID-19, enrolled during active disease. The sample comprised peripheral blood. The V and J genes are TRBV5-6 and TRBJ2-7, with 10 bases matching TRBD1. This chain's CDR3 is CASSVPGQGRREQYF. CDR3 bases: TGTGCCAGCAGCGTACCGGGACAGGGGCGTCGCGAGCAGTACTTC.